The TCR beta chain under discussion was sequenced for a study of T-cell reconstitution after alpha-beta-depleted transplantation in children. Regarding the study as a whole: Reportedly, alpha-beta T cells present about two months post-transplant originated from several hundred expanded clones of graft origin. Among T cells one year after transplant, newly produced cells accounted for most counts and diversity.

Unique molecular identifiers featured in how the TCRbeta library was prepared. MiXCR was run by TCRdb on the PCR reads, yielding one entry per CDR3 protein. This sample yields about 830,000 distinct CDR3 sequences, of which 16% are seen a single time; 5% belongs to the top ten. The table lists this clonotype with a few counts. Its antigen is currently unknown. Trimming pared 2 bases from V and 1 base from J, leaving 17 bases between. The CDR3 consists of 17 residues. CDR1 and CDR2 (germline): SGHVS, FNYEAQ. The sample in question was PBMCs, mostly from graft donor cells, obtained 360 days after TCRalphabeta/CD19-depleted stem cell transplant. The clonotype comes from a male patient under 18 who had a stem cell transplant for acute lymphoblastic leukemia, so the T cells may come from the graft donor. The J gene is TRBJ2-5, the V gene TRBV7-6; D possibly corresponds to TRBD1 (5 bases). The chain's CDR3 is CASSLPKTARTQETQYF. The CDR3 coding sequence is TGTGCCAGCAGCTTACCAAAGACAGCCCGGACCCAAGAGACCCAGTACTTC.